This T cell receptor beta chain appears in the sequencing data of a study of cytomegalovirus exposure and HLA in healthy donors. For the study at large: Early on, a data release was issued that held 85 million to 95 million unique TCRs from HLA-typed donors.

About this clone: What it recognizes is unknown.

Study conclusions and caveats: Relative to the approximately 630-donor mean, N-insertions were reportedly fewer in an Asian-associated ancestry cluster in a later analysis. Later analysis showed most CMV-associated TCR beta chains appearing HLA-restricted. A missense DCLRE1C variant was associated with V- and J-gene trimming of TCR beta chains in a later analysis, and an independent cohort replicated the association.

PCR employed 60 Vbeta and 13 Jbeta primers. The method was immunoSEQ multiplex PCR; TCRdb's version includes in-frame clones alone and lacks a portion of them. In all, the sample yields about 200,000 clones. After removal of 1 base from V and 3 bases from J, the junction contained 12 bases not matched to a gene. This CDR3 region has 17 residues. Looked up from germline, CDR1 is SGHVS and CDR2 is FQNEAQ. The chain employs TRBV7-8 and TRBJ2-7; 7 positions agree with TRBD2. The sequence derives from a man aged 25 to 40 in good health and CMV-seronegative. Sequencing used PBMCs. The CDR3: CASSLETRTSSSYEQYF. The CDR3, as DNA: TGTGCCAGCAGCTTAGAGACTAGGACTAGTAGTAGCTACGAGCAGTACTTC.